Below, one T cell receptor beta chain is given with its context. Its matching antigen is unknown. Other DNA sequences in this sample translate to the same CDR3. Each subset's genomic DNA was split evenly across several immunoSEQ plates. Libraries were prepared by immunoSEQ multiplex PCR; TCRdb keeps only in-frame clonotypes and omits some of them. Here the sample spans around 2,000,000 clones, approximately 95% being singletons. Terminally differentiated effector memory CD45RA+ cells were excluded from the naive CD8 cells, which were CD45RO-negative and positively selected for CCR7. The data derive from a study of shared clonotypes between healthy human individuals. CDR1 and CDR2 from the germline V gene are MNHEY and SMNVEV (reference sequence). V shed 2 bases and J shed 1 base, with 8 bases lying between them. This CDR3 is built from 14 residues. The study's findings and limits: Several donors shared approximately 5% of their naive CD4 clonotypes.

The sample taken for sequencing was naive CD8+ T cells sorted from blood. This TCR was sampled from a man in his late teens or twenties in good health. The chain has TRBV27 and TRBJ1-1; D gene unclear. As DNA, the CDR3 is TGTGCCAGCAGTTTAGGTGGCGCGAACACTGAAGCTTTCTTT. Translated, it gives CASSLGGANTEAFF.